What follows are 30 T cell receptor beta chains derived from one specimen sequenced in a study of CD8 T cells in ankylosing spondylitis (dated by TCRdb to 2016 to 2017). Antigens of these TCRs are unknown. Libraries came from 5' RACE. This sample was sequenced with an Illumina HiSeq 2500. TCRdb redid the processing of the public reads, applying fastp at Q25 and MiXCR, and retained in-frame beta chains. CDR3 protein sequences are deduplicated, and each keeps its most common genes and DNA. This sample lists about 440,000 distinct CDR3 sequences; 17% were detected once. The ten largest clonotypes hold approximately 0.93% of the sample. Results and caveats for the whole study, not just this receptor: Blood from ankylosing spondylitis patients appeared to be characterized by a TCR beta motif composed of about eight highly homologous amino acid variants.

The sample taken for sequencing was blood, either unsorted or a sorted T cell fraction (not recorded which). These receptor sequences come from a male donor with ankylosing spondylitis.

The gene calls are TRBV5-1 and TRBJ1-1, with D perhaps TRBD1 (5 bases). Trimming removed 4 bases at V and 1 base at J, with 11 bases between. The germline CDR1 and CDR2 sequences are SGHRS and YFSETQ. The CDR3 consists of 14 residues. Written as DNA, the CDR3 is TGCGCCAGCAGCCTACAGGAGAAGAACACTGAAGCTTTCTTT. Protein: CASSLQEKNTEAFF.

This clonotype has only a few counts. The CDR3 bases are TGTGCCAGCAGCCAAGGGTGGTCCCCAGGGACAGATACGCAGTATTTT. Its translation is CASSQGWSPGTDTQYF. The chain has TRBV4-2 and TRBJ2-3; D perhaps matches TRBD1 (5 bases). Germline CDR1 and CDR2: LGHNA and YNFKEQ. The CDR3 loop spans 16 amino acids. Trimming left V 1 base short and J 3 bases short, with 14 bases between.

This clonotype was picked up a small number of times. One junction end disagrees with the germline gene, perhaps due to a read error. This rearrangement joins TRBV7-9 to TRBJ2-1, with D perhaps matching TRBD1 (6 bases). From germline, CDR1 is SEHNR and CDR2 FQNEAQ (reference sequence). The CDR3 has 12 residues. The CDR3 loop reads CASRRDTLKSLF. As DNA, the CDR3 is TGTGCCAGCAGAAGGGACACTCTCAAATCCCTCTTC.

This chain links TRBV9 with TRBJ2-1; D is perhaps TRBD1 or TRBD2 (5 bases each). Germline V gives CDR1 SGDLS, CDR2 YYNGEE. The V gene lost 0 bases and the J gene lost 4 bases, with 11 bases spanning the gap. CDR3 length: 15 residues. The CDR3, as DNA: TGTGCCAGCAGCGTAGCATCGGGACCATACAATGAGCAGTTCTTC. This encodes CASSVASGPYNEQFF.

The V and J genes are TRBV20-1 and TRBJ2-2; 8 bases map to TRBD1. Germline CDR1 reads DFQATT; CDR2 reads SNEGSKA (reference sequence). The CDR3 extends over 15 amino acids. The trim removed 6 bases at V and 4 bases at J, leaving 10 bases unmatched. In nucleotides, the CDR3 is TGCAGTGCGAGTTACAGGGGGAAATCCACCGGGGAGCTGTTTTTT. Protein product: CSASYRGKSTGELFF.

This clonotype turned up a few times. The chain employs TRBV4-2 and TRBJ2-2, with TRBD2 matching 9 bases. V shed 1 base, J shed 5 bases, and the junction held 8 bases outside the gene matches. The CDR3 is 17 amino acids. CDR1 LGHNA and CDR2 YNFKEQ come from the germline V gene. Here the CDR3 reads CASSQGGGRAMTGELFF. The CDR3 DNA reads as TGTGCCAGCAGCCAAGGGGGCGGGAGGGCCATGACCGGGGAGCTGTTTTTT.

The chain uses TRBV3-1 and TRBJ1-1; unclear D gene. This CDR3 has 16 residues. The germline CDR1 and CDR2 sequences are LGHDT and YNNKEL (reference sequence). Trimming left V 1 base short and J 4 bases short, with 16 bases between. The CDR3 coding sequence is TGTGCCAGCAGCCAAGGAGGTAGGGCCGGAGGCACTGAAGCTTTCTTT. It codes for CASSQGGRAGGTEAFF. The complete variable domain, with remaining parts taken from reference TRBV3-1 and TRBJ1-1, reads DTAVSQTPKYLVTQMGNDKSIKCEQNLGHDTMYWYKQDSKKFLKIMFSYNNKELIINETVPNRFSPKSPDKAHLNLHINSLELGDSAVYFCASSQGGRAGGTEAFFGQGTRLTVV.

The rearrangement links TRBV20-1 to TRBJ1-6; 10 positions match TRBD1. The J segment lost 9 bases and the V segment lost 0 bases, leaving 8 bases of the junction unmatched. The CDR3 loop spans 16 amino acids. Germline V gene lookup returns CDR1 DFQATT and CDR2 SNEGSKA (reference sequence). The chain's CDR3 is CSARDPDRGFSSPLHF. The CDR3 DNA is TGCAGTGCTAGAGATCCGGACAGGGGGTTTAGTTCACCCCTCCACTTT.

The chain carries TRBV6-6 and TRBJ1-2; perhaps TRBD1 as D (6 bases). The CDR3 spans 12 residues. Germline lookup yields CDR1 MNHNY and CDR2 SVGAGI (reference sequence). V dropped 2 bases and J dropped 8 bases, with 9 bases sitting between them. The CDR3 region has the DNA TGTGCCAGCAGTTACGTCCAGGGGGGCTACACCTTC. This sequence encodes CASSYVQGGYTF.

This clonotype was observed a handful of times. This sequence joins TRBV5-1 and TRBJ2-1; D is unresolved. The CDR3 consists of 11 residues. Germline V gene sequence: CDR1 SGHRS, CDR2 YFSETQ. The ends were cut back, 3 bases at V and 11 bases at J, with 9 bases in the middle. The CDR3 region has the DNA TGCGCCAGCAGCTCAGAGAGACAGCAGTTCTTC. Amino acids: CASSSERQQFF.

This clonotype has more than one count but fewer than ten. This sequence joins TRBV20-1 and TRBJ2-3; D is uncertain. V was pared by 3 bases and J by 3 bases, with 4 bases between. The CDR3 is 11 residues long. Germline-derived CDR1 and CDR2 are DFQATT and SNEGSKA (reference sequence). The CDR3 DNA reads TGCAGTGCTAGCAAGACAGATACGCAGTATTTT. Translated, it gives CSASKTDTQYF.

The J gene is TRBJ1-1, the V gene TRBV6-5; D is possibly TRBD1 (5 bases). V shed 5 bases and J shed 5 bases, with 18 bases lying between them. CDR1 is MNHEY, CDR2 SVGAGI, per germline. This CDR3 has 15 residues. The CDR3 bases are TGTGCCAGCAGTAACATTCTGCGGGGGGAAACTGAAGCTTTCTTT. It yields the protein CASSNILRGETEAFF.

The chain is built from TRBV20-1 and TRBJ1-5; 8 bases line up with TRBD1. Looked up from germline, CDR1 is DFQATT and CDR2 is SNEGSKA (reference sequence). V shed 1 base and J 5 bases; nucleotides not matched to a gene: 7. The CDR3 sequence is 15 residues long. In nucleotides, the CDR3 is TGCAGTGCTAGAGTGATTGGACAGGGTCATCAGCCCCAGCATTTT. This sequence encodes CSARVIGQGHQPQHF.

This clonotype has more than one count but fewer than ten. The genes are TRBV6-1 and TRBJ1-1; the D gene is possibly TRBD1 (6 bases). Germline values: CDR1 MNHNS, CDR2 SASEGT. With 6 bases removed from V and 4 bases from J, the gap between germline ends came to 18 bases. The CDR3 is 15 residues long. The DNA for the CDR3 is TGTGCCAGCAGGGACTTCGGGGGCCCGAGCACTGAAGCTTTCTTT. Encoded protein: CASRDFGGPSTEAFF.

This clonotype was detected only a few times. The chain has TRBV11-2 and TRBJ2-7; D could derive from TRBD1 or TRBD2 (5 bases each). The length of the CDR3 is 15 residues. Trimming pared 1 base from V and 4 bases from J, leaving 14 bases between. Per germline, CDR1 SGHAT and CDR2 FQNNGV. The CDR3 protein is CASSLGQGWGYEQYF. In DNA, the CDR3 is TGTGCCAGCAGCTTAGGGCAGGGTTGGGGGTACGAGCAGTACTTC. Full variable domain (rest looked up from reference TRBV11-2 and TRBJ2-7): EAGVAQSPRYKIIEKRQSVAFWCNPISGHATLYWYQQILGQGPKLLIQFQNNGVVDDSQLPKDRFSAERLKGVDSTLKIQPAKLEDSAVYLCASSLGQGWGYEQYFGPGTRLTVT.

The genes are TRBV16 and TRBJ1-1; 10 bases align to TRBD1. Germline assignment: CDR1 KGHSY and CDR2 FQNENV. This CDR3 comprises 17 residues. J lost 1 base, V lost 4 bases, and 9 bases had no gene match. The CDR3 region is CASSPSDRGPQNTEAFF. The CDR3 DNA reads TGTGCCAGCAGCCCAAGCGACAGGGGGCCACAGAACACTGAAGCTTTCTTT.

This clonotype was observed a handful of times. The rearrangement uses TRBV6-1 and TRBJ2-5; TRBD1 aligns across 9 bases. Germline V gene data show CDR1 as MNHNS and CDR2 as SASEGT. The CDR3 totals 14 residues. The V segment lost 6 bases and the J segment 3 bases; nucleotides outside the gene matches: 5. DNA of the CDR3: TGTGCCAGCAGGGCTTGGGACAGGGAAGAGACCCAGTACTTC. Protein sequence: CASRAWDREETQYF.

The chain combines TRBV7-8 with TRBJ2-7; no reliable D call. Germline assignment: CDR1 SGHVS and CDR2 FQNEAQ. The CDR3 is made up of 14 amino acids. The V end lost 3 bases, the J end lost 7 bases, and 16 bases lay between the germline ends. The CDR3, as DNA: TGTGCCAGCAGCTTCTTAGGGCGGACCATGGAGCAGTACTTC. It translates to CASSFLGRTMEQYF.

This clonotype was picked up a small number of times. The chain links TRBV27 to TRBJ2-7; TRBD1 agrees at 9 bases. V dropped 5 bases and J dropped 5; count of bases not matched to a gene: 10. CDR3 length equals 15 residues. From germline, CDR1 is MNHEY and CDR2 SMNVEV (reference sequence). The CDR3 DNA is TGTGCCAGCAGTCCGCCCGGGACAGGGAGCCACGAGCAGTACTTC. Translation: CASSPPGTGSHEQYF.

This clonotype appeared a few times. The rearrangement joins TRBV20-1 to TRBJ1-3; D remains ambiguous. With 6 bases removed from V and 7 bases from J, the gap between germline ends came to 19 bases. Germline values: CDR1 DFQATT, CDR2 SNEGSKA (reference sequence). The CDR3 spans 14 residues. CDR3 loop: CSAIRGQIGNTIYF. In nucleotides, the CDR3 is TGCAGTGCCATTAGAGGGCAAATCGGGAACACCATATATTTT.

This clonotype was found a few times. The chain has TRBV7-9 and TRBJ1-1; D is unresolved. V dropped 5 bases and J dropped 8 bases, with 21 bases sitting between them. CDR1 is SEHNR and CDR2 is FQNEAQ in the germline V gene (reference sequence). The CDR3 is 15 residues long. Written as DNA, the CDR3 is TGTGCCAGCAGCAGTACCACTATTCTGACAAGCGAAGCTTTCTTT. This encodes CASSSTTILTSEAFF.

The rearrangement uses TRBV27 and TRBJ1-5; perhaps TRBD1 as D (6 bases). V was pared by 6 bases and J by 0 bases, with 12 bases between. This CDR3 has 15 residues. From germline, CDR1 is MNHEY and CDR2 SMNVEV (reference sequence). The CDR3 DNA reads TGTGCCAGCAGGCACAGGGTGAATAGCAATCAGCCCCAGCATTTT. As protein: CASRHRVNSNQPQHF.

This clonotype has only a few counts. J is TRBJ1-6 and V is TRBV20-1; possibly TRBD1 for D (6 bases). The CDR3 is 14 amino acids. Germline V gene lookup returns CDR1 DFQATT and CDR2 SNEGSKA (reference sequence). CDR3 nucleotides: TGCGGGTCCAGGGGAGGGTCCTATAATTCACCCCTCCACTTT. Translating gives CGSRGGSYNSPLHF.

This clonotype occurred a few times. The chain recombines TRBV25-1 with TRBJ2-3, with TRBD1 identical over 9 bases. The germline V gene has CDR1 MGHDK and CDR2 SYGVNS. This CDR3 is 16 amino acids long. The V and J ends lost 3 bases and 3 bases, in that order; junction bases with no gene match: 7. CDR3 nucleotides: TGTGCCAGCAGTGATCGTCGGACAGGGGCAACAGATACGCAGTATTTT. It yields the protein CASSDRRTGATDTQYF.

This clonotype was counted a few times. The chain has TRBV20-1 and TRBJ2-1; D not certain. The V end lost 3 bases, the J end lost 7 bases, and 16 bases lay between the germline ends. This CDR3 has 14 amino acids. Germline values: CDR1 DFQATT, CDR2 SNEGSKA (reference sequence). As DNA, the CDR3 is TGCAGTGCTAGGGGTGGATACATGGGGAATGAGCAGTTCTTC. Amino acid sequence: CSARGGYMGNEQFF.

This clonotype turned up a few times. This chain connects TRBV12-3 or TRBV12-4 to TRBJ1-6; weak D call: TRBD1 (6 bases). V was shortened by 6 bases and J by 2 bases, with 8 bases between the two germline ends. CDR3 length: 14 amino acids. The CDR3 protein is CASSHRAYNSPLHF. The CDR3 DNA sequence: TGTGCCAGCAGCCACAGGGCCTATAATTCACCCCTCCACTTT.

Only a few counts were recorded for this clonotype. The chain links TRBV7-8 to TRBJ1-3; D is uncertain. Deletions cut 5 bases from V and 8 bases from J, with 10 bases between. From germline, CDR1 is SGHVS and CDR2 FQNEAQ. CDR3 length: 12 amino acids. As DNA, the CDR3 is TGTGCCAGCAGCCCAGGTCTGGACACCATATATTTT. Amino acids: CASSPGLDTIYF.

The rearrangement links TRBV20-1 to TRBJ1-2, with 8 nucleotides matching TRBD1. Germline V gene sequence: CDR1 DFQATT, CDR2 SNEGSKA (reference sequence). J lost 6 bases, V lost 1 base, and 4 bases had no gene match. This CDR3 is 13 amino acids long. CDR3 DNA: TGCAGTGCTAGAGGGCAGGGGGCCAATGGCTACACCTTC. This translates into CSARGQGANGYTF.

The chain employs TRBV10-1 and TRBJ1-1; 7 bases align to TRBD1. The CDR3 is 15 residues long. Germline CDR1 is WNHNN and CDR2 is SYGVQD (reference sequence). The junction had 9 bases not matched to a gene; V was cut back by 3 bases and J by 5 bases. The CDR3 DNA follows: TGCGCCAGCAGTGACACGACAGGGATGGGGACTGAAGCTTTCTTT. Protein product: CASSDTTGMGTEAFF.

The chain recombines TRBV7-6 with TRBJ2-1; 13 bases agree with TRBD2. The CDR3 extends over 16 amino acids. Germline V gene lookup returns CDR1 SGHVS and CDR2 FNYEAQ. Trimming cost V 5 bases and J 8 bases; bases outside gene matches: 9. This CDR3 is CASSPRTSGSWHEQFF. CDR3 in DNA: TGTGCCAGCAGCCCTCGGACTAGCGGGAGTTGGCATGAGCAGTTCTTC.